This T cell receptor (beta chain) was sequenced in a study of control samples from healthy donors and cancer patients. The ends were cut back, 0 bases at V and 10 bases at J, with 4 bases in the middle. This CDR3 has 11 residues. Germline assignment: CDR1 SGHNT and CDR2 YENEEA. Profiled with immunoSEQ multiplex PCR; TCRdb holds only in-frame clones, not every one. The sample holds roughly 130,000 clones, about 88% seen once. The specimen was blood. This sequence originates from a man between 50 and 59 years old in good health. This sequence joins TRBV11-3 and TRBJ2-1; D gene unclear. The CDR3 protein is CASSLDQEQFF. Written as DNA, the CDR3 is TGTGCCAGCAGCTTAGATCAGGAGCAGTTCTTC. Using reference TRBV11-3 and TRBJ2-1 for the parts outside the CDR3, the full variable domain is EAGVVQSPRYKIIEKKQPVAFWCNPISGHNTLYWYLQNLGQGPELLIRYENEEAVDDSQLPKDRFSAERLKGVDSTLKIQPAELGDSAVYLCASSLDQEQFFGPGTRLTVL.